The T cell receptor beta chain under discussion was sequenced for a study of shared T cell receptors in the human thymus. Germline V CDR1 and CDR2: MNHNY, SVGAGI (reference sequence). The V gene end was trimmed by 7 bases and the J gene end by 8 bases; junction bases not matched to a gene: 7. The CDR3 totals 12 residues. The table came from immunoSEQ multiplex PCR; TCRdb's copy has only in-frame clones and leaves some out. In the table there are under 850,000 clones, 88% of which are singletons. This sample also belongs to another study, concerning human thymus T cells.

The sample consisted of thymocytes. The gene calls are TRBV6-6 and TRBJ2-5; 7 bases map to TRBD1. This sequence originates from a boy younger than two with a congenital heart defect. The CDR3 nucleotides are TGTGCCAGCACGGGCCAGGGGGAAACCCAGTACTTC. Its translation: CASTGQGETQYF.